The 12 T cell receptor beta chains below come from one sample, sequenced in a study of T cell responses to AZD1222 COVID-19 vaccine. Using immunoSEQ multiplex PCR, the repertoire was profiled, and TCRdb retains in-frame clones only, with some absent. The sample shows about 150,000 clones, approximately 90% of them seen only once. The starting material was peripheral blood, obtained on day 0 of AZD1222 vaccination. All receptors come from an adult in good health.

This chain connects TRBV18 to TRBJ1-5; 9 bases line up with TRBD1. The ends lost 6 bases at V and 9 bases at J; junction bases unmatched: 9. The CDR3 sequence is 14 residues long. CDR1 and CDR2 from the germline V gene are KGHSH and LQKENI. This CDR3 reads CASSTPGQGRPQHF. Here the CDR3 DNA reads TGTGCCAGCTCCACGCCGGGACAGGGCCGGCCCCAGCATTTT.

The CDR3 loop reads CASSPPDRSGQYF. CDR3 coding DNA: TGTGCCAGCTCACCCCCAGATCGTAGTGGGCAGTATTTT. The chain combines TRBV18 with TRBJ2-3; D ambiguous. CDR1 is KGHSH and CDR2 is LQKENI in the germline V gene. V was shortened by 3 bases and J by 11 bases, with 15 bases between the two germline ends. CDR3 length: 13 residues.

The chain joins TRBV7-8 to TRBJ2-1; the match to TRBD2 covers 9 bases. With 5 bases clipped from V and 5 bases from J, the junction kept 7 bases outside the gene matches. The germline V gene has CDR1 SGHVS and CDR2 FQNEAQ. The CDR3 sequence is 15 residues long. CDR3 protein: CASSLIAGANNEQFF. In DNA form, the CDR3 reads TGTGCCAGCAGCCTAATAGCGGGAGCAAACAATGAGCAGTTCTTC. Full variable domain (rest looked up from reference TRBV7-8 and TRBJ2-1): GAGVSQSPRYKVAKRGQDVALRCDPISGHVSLFWYQQALGQGPEFLTYFQNEAQLDKSGLPSDRFFAERPEGSVSTLKIQRTQQEDSAVYLCASSLIAGANNEQFFGPGTRLTVL.

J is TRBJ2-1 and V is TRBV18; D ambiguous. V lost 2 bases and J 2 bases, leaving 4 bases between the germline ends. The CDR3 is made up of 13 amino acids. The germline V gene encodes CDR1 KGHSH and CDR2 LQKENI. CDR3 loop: CASSPVPYNEQFF. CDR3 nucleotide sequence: TGTGCCAGCTCACCAGTTCCCTACAATGAGCAGTTCTTC.

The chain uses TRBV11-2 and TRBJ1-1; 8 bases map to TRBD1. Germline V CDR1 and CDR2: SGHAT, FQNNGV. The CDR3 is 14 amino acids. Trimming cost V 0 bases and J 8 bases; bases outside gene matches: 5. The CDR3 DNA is TGTGCCAGCAGCTTAGATATCCGGACAGGGGAAGCTTTCTTT. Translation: CASSLDIRTGEAFF.

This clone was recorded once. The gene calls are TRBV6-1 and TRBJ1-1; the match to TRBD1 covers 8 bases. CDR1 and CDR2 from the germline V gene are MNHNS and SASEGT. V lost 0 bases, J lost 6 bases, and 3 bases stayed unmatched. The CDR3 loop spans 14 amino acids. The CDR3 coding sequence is TGTGCCAGCAGTGAAGCGGAGACAGGGGCTGAAGCTTTCTTT. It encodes CASSEAETGAEAFF.

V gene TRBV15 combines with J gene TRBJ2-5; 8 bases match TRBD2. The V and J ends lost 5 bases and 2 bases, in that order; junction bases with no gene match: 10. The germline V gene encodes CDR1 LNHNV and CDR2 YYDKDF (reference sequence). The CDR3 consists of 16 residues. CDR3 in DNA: TGTGCCACCAGCCAGAACTTAGCGGGATTGCAAGAGACCCAGTACTTC. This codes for CATSQNLAGLQETQYF.

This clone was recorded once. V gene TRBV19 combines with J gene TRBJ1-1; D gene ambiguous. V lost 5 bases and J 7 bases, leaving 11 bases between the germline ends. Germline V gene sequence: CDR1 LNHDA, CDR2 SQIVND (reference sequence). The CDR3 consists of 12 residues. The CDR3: CASSPSPREAFF. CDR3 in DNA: TGTGCCAGTAGTCCCTCCCCTCGTGAAGCTTTCTTT.

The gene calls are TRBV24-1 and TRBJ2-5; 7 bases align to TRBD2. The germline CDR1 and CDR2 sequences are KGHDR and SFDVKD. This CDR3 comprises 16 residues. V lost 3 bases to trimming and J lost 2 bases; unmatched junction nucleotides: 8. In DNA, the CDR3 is TGTGCCACCAGTGATCGGAGGCGGGAGCTACAAGAGACCCAGTACTTC. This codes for CATSDRRRELQETQYF.

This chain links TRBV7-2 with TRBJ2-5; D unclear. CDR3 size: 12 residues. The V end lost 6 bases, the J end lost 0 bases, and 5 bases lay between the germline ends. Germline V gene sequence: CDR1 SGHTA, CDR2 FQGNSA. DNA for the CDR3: TGTGCCAGCAGGGGCGACCAAGAGACCCAGTACTTC. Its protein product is CASRGDQETQYF.

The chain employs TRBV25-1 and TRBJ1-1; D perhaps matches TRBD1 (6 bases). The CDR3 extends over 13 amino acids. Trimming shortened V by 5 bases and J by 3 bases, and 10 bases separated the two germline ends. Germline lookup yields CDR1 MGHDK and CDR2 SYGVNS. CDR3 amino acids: CASSRAGDTEAFF. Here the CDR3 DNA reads TGTGCCAGCAGTAGGGCAGGGGACACTGAAGCTTTCTTT. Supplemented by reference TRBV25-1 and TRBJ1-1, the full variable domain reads EADIYQTPRYLVIGTGKKITLECSQTMGHDKMYWYQQDPGMELHLIHYSYGVNSTEKGDLSSESTVSRIRTEHFPLTLESARPSHTSQYLCASSRAGDTEAFFGQGTRLTVV.

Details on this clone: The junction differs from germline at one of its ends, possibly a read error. In DNA form, the CDR3 reads TGTGCTAGTGCTTTGGACGACCTTGGGACCGGGGAGCTGTTTTTT. As protein: CASALDDLGTGELFF. The chain links TRBV12-5 to TRBJ2-2; unclear D gene. This CDR3 is built from 15 residues. Germline CDR1 is LGHNT and CDR2 is FRNRAP. The full variable domain, with the rest looked up from reference TRBV12-5 and TRBJ2-2, is DARVTQTPRHKVTEMGQEVTMRCQPILGHNTVFWYRQTMMQGLELLAYFRNRAPLDDSGMPKDRFSAEMPDATLATLKIQPSEPRDSAVYFCASALDDLGTGELFFGEGSRLTVL.